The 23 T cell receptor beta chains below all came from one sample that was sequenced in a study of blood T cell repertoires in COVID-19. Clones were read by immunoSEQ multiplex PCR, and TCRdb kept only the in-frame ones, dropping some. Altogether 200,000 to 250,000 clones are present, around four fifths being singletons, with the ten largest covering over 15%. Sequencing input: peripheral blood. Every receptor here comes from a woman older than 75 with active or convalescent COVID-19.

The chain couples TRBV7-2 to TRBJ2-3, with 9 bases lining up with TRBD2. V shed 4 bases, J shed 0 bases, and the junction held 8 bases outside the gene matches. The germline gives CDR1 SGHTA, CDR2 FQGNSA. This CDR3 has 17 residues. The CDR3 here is CASSYLAGIPSTDTQYF. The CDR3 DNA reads TGTGCCAGCAGCTACCTAGCGGGGATTCCTAGCACAGATACGCAGTATTTT.

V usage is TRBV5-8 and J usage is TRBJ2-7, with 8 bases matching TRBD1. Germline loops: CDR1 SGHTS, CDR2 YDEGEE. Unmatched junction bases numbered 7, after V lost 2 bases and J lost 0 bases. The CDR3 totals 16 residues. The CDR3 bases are TGTGCCAGCAGCTTAGGGGGGACAGGAATCTCCTACGAGCAGTACTTC. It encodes CASSLGGTGISYEQYF. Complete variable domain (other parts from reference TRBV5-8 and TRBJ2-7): EAGVTQSPTHLIKTRGQQATLRCSPISGHTSVYWYQQALGLGLQFLLWYDEGEERNRGNFPPRFSGRQFPNYSSELNVNALELEDSALYLCASSLGGTGISYEQYFGPGTRLTVT.

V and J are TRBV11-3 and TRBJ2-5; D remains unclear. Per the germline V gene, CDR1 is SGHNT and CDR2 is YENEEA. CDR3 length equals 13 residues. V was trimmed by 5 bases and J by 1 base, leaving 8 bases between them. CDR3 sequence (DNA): TGTGCCAGCAGCCCCTCCAGCCAAGAGACCCAGTACTTC. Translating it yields CASSPSSQETQYF.

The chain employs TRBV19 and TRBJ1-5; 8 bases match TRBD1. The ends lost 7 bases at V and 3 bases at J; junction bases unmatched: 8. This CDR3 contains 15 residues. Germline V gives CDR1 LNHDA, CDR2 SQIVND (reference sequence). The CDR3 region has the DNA TGTGCCAGTACCCCGGACAGGGAAGTCAATCAGCCCCAGCATTTT. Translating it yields CASTPDREVNQPQHF.

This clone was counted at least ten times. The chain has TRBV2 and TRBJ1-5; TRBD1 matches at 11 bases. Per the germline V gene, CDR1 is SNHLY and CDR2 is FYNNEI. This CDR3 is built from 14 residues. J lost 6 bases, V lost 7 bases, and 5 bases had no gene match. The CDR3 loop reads CASKGQGGIQPQHF. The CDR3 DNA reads TGTGCCAGCAAGGGACAGGGGGGGATTCAGCCCCAGCATTTT.

In nucleotides, the CDR3 is TGTGCCAGCAGCTTTGCAGGGGGACTAGCGGGAGGTTTTTGGTATGAGCAGTTCTTC. Its translation: CASSFAGGLAGGFWYEQFF. The chain employs TRBV12-1 and TRBJ2-1; the DNA was not compared with TRBD2, the D call given in the table. TRBV12-1 is given as a pseudogene. CDR3 length equals 19 residues.

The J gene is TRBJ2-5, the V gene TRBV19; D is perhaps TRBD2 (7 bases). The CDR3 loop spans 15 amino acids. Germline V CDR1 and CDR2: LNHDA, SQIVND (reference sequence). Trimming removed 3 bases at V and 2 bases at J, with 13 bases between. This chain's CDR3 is CASSMAGRGQETQYF. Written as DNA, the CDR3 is TGTGCCAGTAGTATGGCAGGGAGGGGGCAAGAGACCCAGTACTTC.

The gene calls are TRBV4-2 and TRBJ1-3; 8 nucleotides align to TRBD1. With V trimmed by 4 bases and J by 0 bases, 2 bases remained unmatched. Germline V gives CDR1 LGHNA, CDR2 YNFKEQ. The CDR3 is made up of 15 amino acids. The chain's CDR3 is CASSPTGGSGNTIYF. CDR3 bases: TGTGCCAGCAGCCCCACAGGGGGCTCTGGAAACACCATATATTTT.

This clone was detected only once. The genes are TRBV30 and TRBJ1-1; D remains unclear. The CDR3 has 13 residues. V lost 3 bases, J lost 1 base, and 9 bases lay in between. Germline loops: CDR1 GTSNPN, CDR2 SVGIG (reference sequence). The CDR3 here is CAWRRQTNTEAFF. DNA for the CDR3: TGTGCCTGGAGGAGGCAGACGAACACTGAAGCTTTCTTT.

Written as DNA, the CDR3 is TGCGCCAGCAGCCAAGTTTTGACTAGCGGGAGTTCGGAGGCAGATACGCAGTATTTT. It yields the protein CASSQVLTSGSSEADTQYF. The gene calls are TRBV4-3 and TRBJ2-3, with 12 positions matching TRBD2. The CDR3 extends over 19 amino acids. Germline V gene lookup returns CDR1 LGHNA and CDR2 YSLEER. Unmatched junction bases numbered 12, after V lost 1 base and J lost 4 bases.

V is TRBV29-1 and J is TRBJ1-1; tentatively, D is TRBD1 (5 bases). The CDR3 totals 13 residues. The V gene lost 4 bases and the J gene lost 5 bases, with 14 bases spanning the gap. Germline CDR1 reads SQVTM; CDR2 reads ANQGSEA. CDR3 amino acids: CSVVSVGGTEAFF. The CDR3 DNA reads TGCAGCGTTGTTTCCGTGGGGGGGACTGAAGCTTTCTTT.

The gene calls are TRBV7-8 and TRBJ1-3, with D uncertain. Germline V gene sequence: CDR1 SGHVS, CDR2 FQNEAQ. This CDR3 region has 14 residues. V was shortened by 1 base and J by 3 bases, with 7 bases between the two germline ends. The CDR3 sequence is CASSLGQDGNTIYF. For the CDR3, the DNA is TGTGCCAGCAGCTTAGGGCAGGATGGAAACACCATATATTTT.

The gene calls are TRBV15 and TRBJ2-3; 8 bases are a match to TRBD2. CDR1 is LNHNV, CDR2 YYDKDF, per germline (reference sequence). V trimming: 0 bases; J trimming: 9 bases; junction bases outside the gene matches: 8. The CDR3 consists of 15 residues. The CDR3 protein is CATSRDIGGAGTQYF. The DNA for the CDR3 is TGTGCCACCAGCAGAGATATCGGGGGGGCCGGCACGCAGTATTTT.

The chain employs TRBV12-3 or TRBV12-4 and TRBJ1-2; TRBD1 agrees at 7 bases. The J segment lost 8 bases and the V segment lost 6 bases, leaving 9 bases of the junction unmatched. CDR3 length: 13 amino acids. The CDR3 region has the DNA TGTGCCAGCAGACTCGACAGGGTGAAAGGCTACACCTTC. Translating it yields CASRLDRVKGYTF.

CDR3 loop: CASSRDTNQPQHF. In DNA form, the CDR3 reads TGTGCCAGCAGTCGCGACACCAACCAGCCCCAGCATTTT. The rearrangement uses TRBV7-7 and TRBJ1-5; D is undetermined. This CDR3 has 13 residues. The V end was cut by 6 bases, the J end by 7 bases, with 13 bases between. CDR1 is SSHAT, CDR2 FNYEAQ, per germline (reference sequence).

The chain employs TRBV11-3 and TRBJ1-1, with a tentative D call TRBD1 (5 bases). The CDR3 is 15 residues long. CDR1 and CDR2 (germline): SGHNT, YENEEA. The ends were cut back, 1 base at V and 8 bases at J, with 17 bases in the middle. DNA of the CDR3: TGTGCCAGCAGCTTAGGTGGGGGGTCGAACCAGGAAGCTTTCTTT. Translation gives CASSLGGGSNQEAFF.

The CDR3 loop reads CASSPQQGRGLRGGYTF. In DNA, the CDR3 is TGTGCCAGCTCACCACAACAGGGACGGGGATTACGGGGTGGCTACACCTTC. The chain recombines TRBV18 with TRBJ1-2; a weak D match, TRBD1 (6 bases). Germline loops: CDR1 KGHSH, CDR2 LQKENI. The V gene lost 1 base and the J gene lost 7 bases, with 22 bases spanning the gap. This CDR3 region has 17 residues.

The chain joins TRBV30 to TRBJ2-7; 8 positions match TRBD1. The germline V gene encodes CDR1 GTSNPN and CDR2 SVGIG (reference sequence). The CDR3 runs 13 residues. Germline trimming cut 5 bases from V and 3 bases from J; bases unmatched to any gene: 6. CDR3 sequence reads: CAWSGTGGYEQYF. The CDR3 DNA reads TGTGCCTGGTCCGGGACAGGCGGCTACGAGCAGTACTTC.

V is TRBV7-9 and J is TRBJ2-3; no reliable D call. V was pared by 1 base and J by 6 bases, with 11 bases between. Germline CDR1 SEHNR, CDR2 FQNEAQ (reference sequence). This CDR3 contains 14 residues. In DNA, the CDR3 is TGTGCCAGCAGCTTAGATCCAGGCCAGGATACGCAGTATTTT. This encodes CASSLDPGQDTQYF.

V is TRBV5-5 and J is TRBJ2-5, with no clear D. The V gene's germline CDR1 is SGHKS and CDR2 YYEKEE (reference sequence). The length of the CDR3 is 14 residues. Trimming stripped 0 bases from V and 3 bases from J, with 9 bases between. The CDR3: CASSLGHQEETQYF. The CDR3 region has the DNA TGTGCCAGCAGCTTGGGACACCAAGAAGAGACCCAGTACTTC.

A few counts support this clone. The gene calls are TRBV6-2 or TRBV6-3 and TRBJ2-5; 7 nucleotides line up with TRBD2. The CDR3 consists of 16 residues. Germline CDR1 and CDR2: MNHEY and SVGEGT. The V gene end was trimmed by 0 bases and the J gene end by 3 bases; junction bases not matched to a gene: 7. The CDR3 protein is CASSYSPAGNKETQYF. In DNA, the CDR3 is TGTGCCAGCAGTTACTCGCCAGCGGGGAATAAAGAGACCCAGTACTTC.

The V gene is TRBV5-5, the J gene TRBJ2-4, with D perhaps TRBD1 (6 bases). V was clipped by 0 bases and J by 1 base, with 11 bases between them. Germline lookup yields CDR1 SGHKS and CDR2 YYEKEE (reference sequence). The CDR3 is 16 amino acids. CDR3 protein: CASSLGGLLAKNIQYF. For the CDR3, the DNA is TGTGCCAGCAGCTTGGGGGGGCTACTGGCCAAAAACATTCAGTACTTC.

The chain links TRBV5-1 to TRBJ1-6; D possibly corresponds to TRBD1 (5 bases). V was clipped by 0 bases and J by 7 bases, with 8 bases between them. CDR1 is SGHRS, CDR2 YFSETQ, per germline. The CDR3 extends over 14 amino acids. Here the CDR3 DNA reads TGCGCCAGCAGCTTGGTACAGGAGAATTCACCCCTCCACTTT. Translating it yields CASSLVQENSPLHF.